This T cell receptor beta chain stems from a study of early T cells in non-severe SARS-CoV-2 infection. Study details: Bulk RNA taken from unsorted whole blood was sequenced, leaving chains unpaired.

Individual cDNA molecules were tagged with unique molecular identifiers. Using its own MiXCR run on the 5' RACE reads, TCRdb lists one record per CDR3 protein. Here the sample spans 50,000 to 60,000 distinct CDR3 sequences, approximately 11% being singletons. CDR3 length equals 12 residues. Germline V gives CDR1 PRHDT, CDR2 FYEKMQ (reference sequence). Trimming cost V 5 bases and J 8 bases, with 11 bases left between them. Study-level findings and limits: Anti-spike CD8 responses were favored by VDJdb matching, which missed private and CD4 specificities.

This clonotype has a count of ten or more. Its antigen is currently unknown. This receptor was obtained from an adult who was a healthcare worker with PCR-confirmed SARS-CoV-2 infection or an uninfected control (not recorded which). The sample comprised whole blood. The V gene is TRBV13, the J gene TRBJ2-3; D may be TRBD1 (6 bases). CDR3 coding DNA: TGTGCCAGCAGCGGCAGGGGAAGTACGCAGTATTTT. Translating it yields CASSGRGSTQYF.